Sequencing of this TCR beta chain was carried out in a study of blood T cell repertoires in COVID-19. The V end lost 1 base, the J end lost 1 base, and 7 bases lay between the germline ends. Germline lookup yields CDR1 SGHVS and CDR2 FNYEAQ. This CDR3 comprises 14 residues. Profiling relied on immunoSEQ multiplex PCR, and the TCRdb table lists in-frame clones only, not all of them. Among about 240,000 clones listed, 70% to 90% were seen once. This TCR was sampled from a woman between 35 and 50 years old with acute COVID-19. The sample consisted of PBMCs or T cells enriched from blood (not recorded which). The chain has TRBV7-6 and TRBJ1-1; D call uncertain. The CDR3: CASSLGRRNTEAFF. CDR3 bases: TGTGCCAGCAGCTTAGGGCGGCGGAACACTGAAGCTTTCTTT.